Following are 29 T cell receptor beta chains from one sample sequenced in a study of cytomegalovirus exposure and HLA in healthy donors (dated by TCRdb to the late 2010s). Libraries were constructed by the immunoSEQ multiplex PCR assay. The multiplex PCR relied on a mix of 60 forward primers for TCR Vbeta segments and 13 reverse primers for TCR Jbeta segments. The immuneACCESS repertoire file appears here via TCRdb, limited to in-frame rearrangements. These files lack a portion of the clones; in checked studies, under half of the deficit traces to unresolved V genes, and the cause of the others is not known. Present in this sample are approximately 170,000 clones, approximately 71% of which were seen just once. The ten biggest clones cover roughly 1.6% of the sample. The material sequenced was PBMCs. The receptors derive from a girl between 5 and 17 years old in good health and CMV-seronegative.

This rearrangement joins TRBV28 to TRBJ1-1, with TRBD1 identical over 7 bases. CDR3 size: 14 residues. Germline trimming cut 6 bases from V and 7 bases from J; bases unmatched to any gene: 11. Per the germline V gene, CDR1 is MDHEN and CDR2 is SYDVKM. CDR3 coding DNA: TGTGCCAGCAGGCCTCAGCAGAGGGGGCTTGAAGCTTTCTTT. Its protein is CASRPQQRGLEAFF.

This rearrangement joins TRBV7-9 to TRBJ1-1; no definite D call. The CDR3 covers 13 residues. The V gene lost 3 bases and the J gene lost 1 base, with 6 bases spanning the gap. Germline assignment: CDR1 SEHNR and CDR2 FQNEAQ (reference sequence). The CDR3 coding sequence is TGTGCCAGCAGCTTCGAGGGGAACACTGAAGCTTTCTTT. Amino acids: CASSFEGNTEAFF.

The rearrangement links TRBV13 to TRBJ1-2; D gene uncertain. V dropped 0 bases and J dropped 1 base, with 12 bases sitting between them. Germline CDR1 is PRHDT and CDR2 is FYEKMQ (reference sequence). The length of the CDR3 is 16 residues. The CDR3 DNA reads as TGTGCCAGCAGCTTAGGCAAAAGATCCGGTAACTATGGCTACACCTTC. As protein: CASSLGKRSGNYGYTF.

V gene TRBV6-5 combines with J gene TRBJ2-3; D is unresolved. Germline assignment: CDR1 MNHEY and CDR2 SVGAGI. Deletions cut 6 bases from V and 0 bases from J, with 13 bases between. This CDR3 has 15 residues. The CDR3 sequence: CASRADLPSTDTQYF. CDR3 nucleotide sequence: TGTGCCAGCAGAGCTGACTTACCTAGCACAGATACGCAGTATTTT.

This clone has just one count. V usage is TRBV5-4 and J usage is TRBJ1-1; 9 nucleotides match TRBD1. This CDR3 is built from 14 residues. Trimming took 0 bases from V and 5 from J; bases not matched to a gene: 2. Per germline, CDR1 SGHNT and CDR2 YYREEE (reference sequence). CDR3: CASSLDRGRTEAFF. The CDR3 region has the DNA TGTGCCAGCAGCTTGGACAGGGGGCGGACTGAAGCTTTCTTT.

Only one count was recorded for this clone. The chain has TRBV7-8 and TRBJ1-2; weak D call: TRBD1 (6 bases). In germline, CDR1 is SGHVS, CDR2 FQNEAQ. The CDR3 totals 13 residues. V was trimmed by 3 bases and J by 6 bases, leaving 11 bases between them. The CDR3 coding sequence is TGTGCCAGCAGCTTGAGATACAGGGATGGCTACACCTTC. It yields the protein CASSLRYRDGYTF.

This chain's CDR3 is CASSERGLGGVGQPQHF. For the CDR3, the DNA is TGTGCCAGCAGTGAAAGAGGTTTAGGGGGGGTGGGACAGCCCCAGCATTTT. The rearrangement uses TRBV2 and TRBJ1-5, with a weak D call TRBD1 (6 bases). Germline assignment: CDR1 SNHLY and CDR2 FYNNEI. CDR3 size: 17 residues. Trimming stripped 2 bases from V and 7 bases from J, with 21 bases between.

The V call is TRBV7-9, the J call TRBJ1-6; 8 bases are shared with TRBD1. Germline values: CDR1 SEHNR, CDR2 FQNEAQ (reference sequence). This CDR3 has 18 amino acids. Trimming removed 5 bases from V and 10 bases from J; junction bases left unmatched: 19. CDR3 protein: CASSPRLDRAVLGSPLHF. The CDR3 DNA follows: TGTGCCAGCAGCCCCCGCCTGGACAGGGCGGTCTTAGGGTCACCCCTCCACTTT.

The rearrangement joins TRBV5-1 to TRBJ2-3; the match to TRBD2 covers 11 bases. V lost 3 bases and J lost 6; bases outside the gene matches: 12. In germline, CDR1 is SGHRS, CDR2 YFSETQ. The CDR3 totals 17 residues. The CDR3 sequence is CASSSTFSGGAWDTQYF. The CDR3, as DNA: TGCGCCAGCAGCTCTACCTTTAGCGGGGGGGCCTGGGATACGCAGTATTTT.

The chain employs TRBV4-1 and TRBJ1-1, with D maybe TRBD1 (5 bases). The V end lost 5 bases, the J end lost 0 bases, and 10 bases lay between the germline ends. The length of the CDR3 is 14 residues. The V gene's germline CDR1 is MGHRA and CDR2 YSYEKL. CDR3 in amino acids: CASSEGALNTEAFF. Written as DNA, the CDR3 is TGCGCCAGCAGCGAAGGGGCATTGAACACTGAAGCTTTCTTT.

This clone was picked up a small number of times. The CDR3 region is CASSYSAGKEPEAFF. The CDR3 DNA is TGTGCCAGCAGTTACTCGGCAGGGAAGGAGCCTGAAGCTTTCTTT. The chain has TRBV6-5 and TRBJ1-1; D perhaps matches TRBD1 (5 bases). Trimming took off 0 bases at V and 6 bases at J, with 14 bases between the two ends. This CDR3 comprises 15 residues. CDR1 MNHEY and CDR2 SVGAGI come from the germline V gene.

Written as DNA, the CDR3 is TGTGCCAGCAGCCCCGGACTGGGGGAGACCCAGTACTTC. It yields the protein CASSPGLGETQYF. The J gene is TRBJ2-5, the V gene TRBV7-6, with D perhaps TRBD2 (5 bases). V lost 5 bases, J lost 5 bases, and 12 bases lay in between. The germline V gene encodes CDR1 SGHVS and CDR2 FNYEAQ. CDR3 length: 13 amino acids.

J is TRBJ1-1 and V is TRBV7-9; D may be TRBD1 (5 bases). From germline, CDR1 is SEHNR and CDR2 FQNEAQ (reference sequence). V lost 6 bases and J lost 3, with 11 bases in between. The length of the CDR3 is 13 residues. As DNA, the CDR3 is TGTGCCAGCAGGTTGACAGCCTACACTGAAGCTTTCTTT. Translating gives CASRLTAYTEAFF.

The genes are TRBV27 and TRBJ2-7; TRBD1 aligns across 9 bases. The CDR3 runs to 13 residues. Germline assignment: CDR1 MNHEY and CDR2 SMNVEV (reference sequence). The trim removed 5 bases at V and 5 bases at J, leaving 4 bases unmatched. The CDR3 here is CASSTRQGDEQYF. The CDR3 DNA reads as TGTGCCAGCAGTACCCGACAGGGGGACGAGCAGTACTTC.

V is TRBV28 and J is TRBJ2-7, with 7 bases fitting TRBD2. The CDR3 contains 17 residues. Germline V lookup: CDR1 MDHEN, CDR2 SYDVKM. With 2 bases clipped from V and 0 bases from J, the junction kept 10 bases outside the gene matches. In nucleotides, the CDR3 is TGTGCCAGCAGTTTACTCGCGGGGGTTAAGATCTCCTACGAGCAGTACTTC. Its protein is CASSLLAGVKISYEQYF. The whole variable domain, remainder taken from reference TRBV28 and TRBJ2-7, is DVKVTQSSRYLVKRTGEKVFLECVQDMDHENMFWYRQDPGLGLRLIYFSYDVKMKEKGDIPEGYSVSREKKERFSLILESASTNQTSMYLCASSLLAGVKISYEQYFGPGTRLTVT.

The chain employs TRBV6-6 and TRBJ2-1; D may be TRBD2 (5 bases). CDR1 is MNHNY and CDR2 is SVGAGI in the germline V gene (reference sequence). The CDR3 length is 16 residues. Trimming shortened V by 5 bases and J by 10 bases, and 24 bases separated the two germline ends. This CDR3 reads CASSQPAALSKGEQFF. Here the CDR3 DNA reads TGTGCCAGCAGTCAGCCAGCGGCCCTCTCTAAGGGAGAGCAGTTCTTC.

This clone appeared a single time. The J gene is TRBJ2-1, the V gene TRBV2; D remains unclear. This CDR3 comprises 10 residues. Germline V gene sequence: CDR1 SNHLY, CDR2 FYNNEI. Trimming stripped 8 bases from V and 9 bases from J, with 8 bases between. For the CDR3, the DNA is TGTGCCAGCGCTTACGGTGAGCAGTTCTTC. Protein sequence: CASAYGEQFF. The whole variable domain, filled in from reference TRBV2 and TRBJ2-1, reads EPEVTQTPSHQVTQMGQEVILRCVPISNHLYFYWYRQILGQKVEFLVSFYNNEISEKSEIFDDQFSVERPDGSNFTLKIRSTKLEDSAMYFCASAYGEQFFGPGTRLTVL.

There are a few counts of this clone. The chain uses TRBV13 and TRBJ2-5; the D gene is possibly TRBD2 (6 bases). The V end was cut by 8 bases, the J end by 3 bases, with 16 bases between. The CDR3 consists of 14 residues. CDR1 is PRHDT and CDR2 is FYEKMQ in the germline V gene (reference sequence). The CDR3 loop is CASGRRTNEETQYF. Here the CDR3 DNA reads TGTGCCAGCGGGCGTAGGACTAACGAAGAGACCCAGTACTTC. Combining the CDR3 with reference TRBV13 and TRBJ2-5 gives the whole variable domain AAGVIQSPRHLIKEKRETATLKCYPIPRHDTVYWYQQGPGQDPQFLISFYEKMQSDKGSIPDRFSAQQFSDYHSELNMSSLELGDSALYFCASGRRTNEETQYFGPGTRLLVL.

This sequence joins TRBV5-4 and TRBJ1-6; D possibly corresponds to TRBD1 (6 bases). Germline CDR1 SGHNT, CDR2 YYREEE (reference sequence). The CDR3 is 14 amino acids. The germline V and J ends were trimmed by 4 bases and 8 bases, with 13 bases remaining between them. In nucleotides, the CDR3 is TGTGCCAGCAGCCTACAGGGTAACGATTCACCCCTCCACTTT. It is translated as CASSLQGNDSPLHF. Variable domain in full (rest from reference TRBV5-4 and TRBJ1-6): ETGVTQSPTHLIKTRGQQVTLRCSSQSGHNTVSWYQQALGQGPQFIFQYYREEENGRGNFPPRFSGLQFPNYSSELNVNALELDDSALYLCASSLQGNDSPLHFGNGTRLTVT.

The gene calls are TRBV2 and TRBJ1-4; weak D call: TRBD1 (6 bases). The V end was cut by 2 bases, the J end by 7 bases, with 14 bases between. The CDR3 runs to 15 residues. Looked up from germline, CDR1 is SNHLY and CDR2 is FYNNEI. CDR3 in amino acids: CASSELRQDGEKLFF. The CDR3 DNA reads TGTGCCAGCAGTGAATTGAGACAGGACGGTGAAAAACTGTTTTTT.

CDR3 amino acids: CASSPGTVNSPLHF. The DNA of the CDR3 is TGCGCCAGCAGCCCAGGGACAGTGAATTCACCCCTCCACTTT. The genes are TRBV5-1 and TRBJ1-6; TRBD1 aligns across 7 bases. This CDR3 is 14 amino acids long. V dropped 4 bases and J dropped 7; count of bases not matched to a gene: 5. Germline V CDR1 and CDR2: SGHRS, YFSETQ.

This clone was seen only a few times. The chain has TRBV7-2 and TRBJ2-5, with 14 bases aligning to TRBD2. Germline CDR1 and CDR2: SGHTA and FQGNSA. The CDR3 consists of 16 residues. The ends lost 4 bases at V and 9 bases at J; junction bases unmatched: 10. The chain's CDR3 is CASSSPGLAGGGAQYF. The CDR3 region has the DNA TGTGCCAGCAGCTCTCCCGGACTAGCGGGGGGAGGGGCCCAGTACTTC. Full variable domain (remainder filled in from reference TRBV7-2 and TRBJ2-5): GAGVSQSPSNKVTEKGKDVELRCDPISGHTALYWYRQSLGQGLEFLIYFQGNSAPDKSGLPSDRFSAERTGGSVSTLTIQRTQQEDSAVYLCASSSPGLAGGGAQYFGPGTRLLVL.

The chain couples TRBV6-1 to TRBJ1-5; 9 bases line up with TRBD1. Looked up from germline, CDR1 is MNHNS and CDR2 is SASEGT. Germline trimming cut 11 bases from V and 3 bases from J; bases unmatched to any gene: 5. This CDR3 comprises 13 residues. The CDR3 sequence: CAAWDRDNQPQHF. The CDR3 DNA reads TGTGCCGCCTGGGACAGGGACAATCAGCCCCAGCATTTT.

The chain employs TRBV13 and TRBJ2-1, with a weak D call TRBD1 (5 bases). V was pared by 3 bases and J by 9 bases, with 18 bases between. Germline V gene lookup returns CDR1 PRHDT and CDR2 FYEKMQ (reference sequence). This CDR3 has 15 residues. CDR3 coding DNA: TGTGCCAGCAGCTTTACCCTCTTTGGGGCGACTGAGCAGTTCTTC. Its protein is CASSFTLFGATEQFF.

The chain links TRBV7-3 to TRBJ1-1, with 8 bases identical to TRBD1. V gave up 4 bases and J gave up 6 bases; unmatched junction bases: 10. Per germline, CDR1 SGHTA and CDR2 FQGTGA. This CDR3 region has 15 residues. The CDR3 nucleotides are TGTGCCAGCAGCTCGACAGGGGCTCGTGGGGCTGAAGCTTTCTTT. Its translation: CASSSTGARGAEAFF.

The chain uses TRBV6-5 and TRBJ2-5, with TRBD1 identical over 7 bases. V dropped 5 bases and J dropped 2; count of bases not matched to a gene: 5. Germline V lookup: CDR1 MNHEY, CDR2 SVGAGI. This CDR3 contains 14 residues. CDR3 region: CASSRGTVQETQYF. The CDR3 bases are TGTGCCAGCAGTCGTGGGACAGTTCAAGAGACCCAGTACTTC.

This clone has a single count. The V call is TRBV18, the J call TRBJ1-2; D gene unclear. V lost 4 bases and J 5 bases, leaving 14 bases between the germline ends. Germline V gene lookup returns CDR1 KGHSH and CDR2 LQKENI. The CDR3 loop spans 14 amino acids. CDR3 region: CASSLIDNVYGYTF. As DNA, the CDR3 is TGTGCCAGCTCACTCATAGACAATGTTTATGGCTACACCTTC.

The chain joins TRBV11-2 to TRBJ2-3; D is unresolved. Germline V gene data show CDR1 as SGHAT and CDR2 as FQNNGV. The CDR3 contains 12 residues. V dropped 4 bases and J dropped 2 bases, with 4 bases sitting between them. CDR3 bases: TGTGCCAGCAGCTCTAACACAGATACGCAGTATTTT. Its translation: CASSSNTDTQYF.

The rearrangement links TRBV6-1 to TRBJ1-1; TRBD1 matches at 8 bases. Germline loops: CDR1 MNHNS, CDR2 SASEGT. The CDR3 loop spans 14 amino acids. V gave up 4 bases and J gave up 5 bases; unmatched junction bases: 6. CDR3: CASSGQGRVTEAFF. The DNA of the CDR3 is TGTGCCAGCAGTGGACAGGGGCGGGTAACTGAAGCTTTCTTT.